The 14 T cell receptor beta chains in this list originate from one sample, sequenced in a study of blood T cells in healthy people across ages. Primed by a sample-barcoded 5' primer and a J-beta primer mix, a second PCR proceeded for about 7 to 12 cycles. MiXCR, run by TCRdb on the 5' RACE reads, gives a single entry per CDR3 protein. Among approximately 1.5 million distinct CDR3 sequences, around 36% were seen once, and the ten largest hold roughly 12%. Material: blood. The receptors here all came from a woman aged 25 to 45 in good health.

This clonotype was seen more than once but under ten times. The V call is TRBV7-8, the J call TRBJ1-5; D possibly corresponds to TRBD1 (6 bases). This CDR3 spans 16 amino acids. From germline, CDR1 is SGHVS and CDR2 FQNEAQ. With 8 bases removed from V and 0 bases from J, the gap between germline ends came to 17 bases. CDR3 residues: CASDESQGYSNQPQHF. The CDR3 DNA reads TGTGCCAGCGACGAATCACAGGGATATAGCAATCAGCCCCAGCATTTT.

This clonotype was picked up a small number of times. V usage is TRBV5-1 and J usage is TRBJ2-1; weak D call: TRBD2 (6 bases). V shed 0 bases and J shed 0 bases, with 10 bases lying between them. CDR3 length: 16 residues. Germline CDR1 reads SGHRS; CDR2 reads YFSETQ. The CDR3 is CASSLALATSYNEQFF. In DNA, the CDR3 is TGCGCCAGCAGCTTGGCCCTAGCGACCTCCTACAATGAGCAGTTCTTC.

This clonotype came up a few times. The gene calls are TRBV7-2 and TRBJ2-7; D not certain. CDR1 and CDR2 (germline): SGHTA, FQGNSA. CDR3 length: 14 amino acids. Trimming pared 2 bases from V and 3 bases from J, leaving 11 bases between. The CDR3 spells CASSLLEGIYEQYF. The CDR3 DNA reads as TGTGCCAGCAGCTTATTAGAAGGTATCTACGAGCAGTACTTC.

The chain has TRBV20-1 and TRBJ2-7, with TRBD1 matching 9 bases. Germline loops: CDR1 DFQATT, CDR2 SNEGSKA (reference sequence). The V and J ends lost 0 bases and 3 bases, in that order; junction bases with no gene match: 6. The CDR3 length is 15 residues. The CDR3 nucleotides read TGCAGTGCTAGAGAATCCCGGACAGGGGTCTACGAGCAGTACTTC. Translation gives CSARESRTGVYEQYF.

The rearrangement joins TRBV11-2 to TRBJ1-1, with 8 bases identical to TRBD1. The V gene's germline CDR1 is SGHAT and CDR2 FQNNGV. Trimming at V came to 2 bases and at J to 11 bases, leaving 7 bases not matched to a gene. The CDR3 consists of 13 residues. The CDR3 coding sequence is TGTGCCAGCAGCTTAACGGGCCGACAGGGGGCTTTCTTT. It encodes CASSLTGRQGAFF. Combining the CDR3 with reference TRBV11-2 and TRBJ1-1 gives the whole variable domain EAGVAQSPRYKIIEKRQSVAFWCNPISGHATLYWYQQILGQGPKLLIQFQNNGVVDDSQLPKDRFSAERLKGVDSTLKIQPAKLEDSAVYLCASSLTGRQGAFFGQGTRLTVV.

A word on this clonotype: Mismatch with germline at one junction end may stem from a read error. V and J are TRBV6-5 and TRBJ2-1, with TRBD2 identical over 9 bases. CDR3 length equals 15 residues. Germline V gives CDR1 MNHEY, CDR2 SVGAGI. CDR3: CVSSTSSGNYNEQFF. In DNA, the CDR3 is TGTGTCAGCAGTACCTCTAGCGGGAACTACAATGAGCAGTTCTTC.

The table lists this clonotype with a count of one. The chain's CDR3 is CSALGSGSYNEQYF. CDR3 DNA: TGCAGCGCGTTGGGGTCAGGGTCGTACAATGAGCAGTACTTC. The rearrangement joins TRBV29-1 to TRBJ2-1; possibly TRBD1 for D (5 bases). The J call is doubtful: the DNA matches TRBJ2-7 better. CDR3 length: 14 amino acids. Germline V gives CDR1 SQVTM, CDR2 ANQGSEA.

The chain couples TRBV7-9 to TRBJ1-2, with D hard to call. The CDR3 is 16 amino acids. Germline CDR1 SEHNR, CDR2 FQNEAQ (reference sequence). Trimming took 5 bases from V and 7 from J, leaving 23 bases between them. This CDR3 is CASSVDPGKSVSGYTF. Written as DNA, the CDR3 is TGTGCCAGCAGCGTAGACCCCGGGAAGAGCGTAAGTGGCTACACCTTC.

The V and J genes are TRBV20-1 and TRBJ2-5; 8 nucleotides match TRBD2. Germline lookup yields CDR1 DFQATT and CDR2 SNEGSKA (reference sequence). Germline trimming cut 2 bases from V and 4 bases from J; bases unmatched to any gene: 9. The CDR3 extends over 15 amino acids. This CDR3 is CSARRATGGRETQYF. The CDR3 region has the DNA TGCAGTGCTAGACGGGCAACGGGGGGGAGAGAGACCCAGTACTTC.

Comments on this clonotype: Being one base from a much bigger clone, this may be a read error. The genes are TRBV12-3 or TRBV12-4 and TRBJ2-1, with D possibly TRBD2 on 5 matching bases. The J call is in doubt because the DNA end fits TRBJ2-7 better. This CDR3 has 14 amino acids. The CDR3 loop reads CASSLASGYNEQYF. The CDR3 DNA is TGTGCCAGCAGTTTAGCGTCGGGGTACAATGAGCAGTACTTC.

The chain combines TRBV30 with TRBJ2-3, with D perhaps given as TRBD1 or TRBD2 (5 bases each). The length of the CDR3 is 13 residues. V lost 2 bases and J 6 bases, leaving 12 bases between the germline ends. CDR1 GTSNPN and CDR2 SVGIG come from the germline V gene (reference sequence). CDR3 sequence reads: CAWSFGAGDTQYF. The CDR3 nucleotides read TGTGCCTGGAGTTTCGGGGCAGGGGATACGCAGTATTTT.

This chain joins TRBV9 and TRBJ1-2; D uncertain. From germline, CDR1 is SGDLS and CDR2 YYNGEE. V dropped 4 bases and J dropped 4 bases, with 17 bases sitting between them. The CDR3 spans 15 residues. The CDR3: CASSPSSARFYGYTF. CDR3 bases: TGTGCCAGCAGCCCCTCGTCGGCAAGATTCTATGGCTACACCTTC.

This CDR3 reads CASRNRGAYTGELFF. The CDR3 coding sequence is TGTGCCAGCAGGAACCGGGGCGCCTACACCGGGGAGCTGTTTTTT. The rearrangement uses TRBV12-3 or TRBV12-4 and TRBJ2-2; D is tentatively TRBD1 or TRBD2 (5 bases each). With 6 bases removed from V and 3 bases from J, the gap between germline ends came to 14 bases. The CDR3 covers 15 residues.

The chain couples TRBV28 to TRBJ2-7; D could derive from TRBD1 or TRBD2 (5 bases each). The V and J ends lost 4 bases and 4 bases respectively, with 23 bases between them. CDR3 length: 17 amino acids. Germline CDR1 and CDR2: MDHEN and SYDVKM. CDR3 DNA sequence: TGTGCCAGCAGTTCACCGGGACCCACGAGCCCTGGTTACGAGCAGTACTTC. Protein product: CASSSPGPTSPGYEQYF.